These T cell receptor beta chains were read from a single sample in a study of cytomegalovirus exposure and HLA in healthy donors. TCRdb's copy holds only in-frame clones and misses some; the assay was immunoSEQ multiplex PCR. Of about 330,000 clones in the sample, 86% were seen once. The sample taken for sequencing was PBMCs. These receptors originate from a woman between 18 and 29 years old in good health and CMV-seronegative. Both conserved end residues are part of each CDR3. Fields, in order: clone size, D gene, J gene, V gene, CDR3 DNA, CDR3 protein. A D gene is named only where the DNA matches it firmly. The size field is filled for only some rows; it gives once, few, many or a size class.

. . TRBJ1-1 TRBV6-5 TGTGCCAGCAGGCCGGGTCCTACAATGAACACTGAAGCTTTCTTT CASRPGPTMNTEAFF
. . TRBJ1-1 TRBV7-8 TGTGCCAGCAGCTTACAGACTAAAACTGAAGCTTTCTTT CASSLQTKTEAFF
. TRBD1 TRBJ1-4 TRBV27 TGTGCCAGCAGTCCCCCTCGACAGGGCAAGGGGGAAAAACTGTTTTTT CASSPPRQGKGEKLFF
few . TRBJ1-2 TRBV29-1 TGCAGCGTCGAGCCCTACACCTTC CSVEPYTF
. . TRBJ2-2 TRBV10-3 TGTGCCGCACGGGAGACCGGGGAGCTGTTTTTT CAARETGELFF
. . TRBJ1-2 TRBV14 TGTGCCAGCAGCCTTGGCGGGATAGTGCGTGGCTACACCTTC CASSLGGIVRGYTF
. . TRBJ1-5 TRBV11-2 TGTGCCAGCAGCTCCGGACAATTCAATCAGCCCCAGCATTTT CASSSGQFNQPQHF
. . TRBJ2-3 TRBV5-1 TGCGCCAGCAGTGGGGCAGGGACAGATACGCAGTATTTT CASSGAGTDTQYF
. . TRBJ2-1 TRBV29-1 TGCAGCGCACTCGGGACTTCCCCAGGCCAGTTCTTC CSALGTSPGQFF
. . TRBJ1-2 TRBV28 TGTGCCAGCAGTCCACAGGGATATGGCTACACCTTC CASSPQGYGYTF
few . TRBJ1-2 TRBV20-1 TGCAGTGCTAGACATAACTATGGCTACACCTTC CSARHNYGYTF
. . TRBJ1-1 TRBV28 TGTGCCAGCAACCTTCAGGGCGGGGTGAACACTGAAGCTTTCTTT CASNLQGGVNTEAFF